The 26 T cell receptor beta chains given below trace back to one sample, sequenced in a study of cytomegalovirus exposure and HLA in healthy donors. The primer mix had 60 Vbeta and 13 Jbeta primers. Profiled with immunoSEQ multiplex PCR; TCRdb holds only in-frame clones, not every one. Altogether 190,000 or so clones are present, over 80% being singletons, with the ten largest covering about a tenth. Sequencing was performed on PBMCs. These TCRs come from a woman in her fifties or sixties in good health and CMV-seropositive.

A note on this clone: The junction does not match germline at one end; this may be a read error. V usage is TRBV5-1 and J usage is TRBJ1-2; no reliable D call. In germline, CDR1 is SGHRS, CDR2 YFSETQ. This CDR3 is 13 amino acids long. This CDR3 is CASSLDGNYGYAF. In nucleotides, the CDR3 is TGCGCCAGCAGCTTGGACGGTAACTATGGCTACGCCTTC.

The gene calls are TRBV11-2 and TRBJ2-7; D possibly corresponds to TRBD1 (5 bases). CDR1 is SGHAT, CDR2 FQNNGV, per germline. The CDR3 is 16 amino acids. V was trimmed by 1 base and J by 3 bases, leaving 16 bases between them. The DNA of the CDR3 is TGTGCCAGCAGCTTAGTTAGGCAGGGAAAAGACTACGAGCAGTACTTC. Amino acid sequence: CASSLVRQGKDYEQYF.

The gene calls are TRBV5-6 and TRBJ2-5, with D possibly matching TRBD1 (6 bases). The J call may be mistaken, given a closer DNA end match to TRBJ2-7. Germline CDR1 is SGHDT and CDR2 is YYEEEE. The CDR3 covers 14 residues. This CDR3 is CASRKQGPSYEQYF. In DNA form, the CDR3 reads TGTGCCAGCAGAAAGCAGGGGCCCTCCTACGAGCAGTACTTC.

CDR3 DNA sequence: TGTGCCAGCAGCCAAGATATAGAGGAGACCCAGTACTTC. As protein: CASSQDIEETQYF. The rearrangement joins TRBV4-2 to TRBJ2-5; D is unclear. From germline, CDR1 is LGHNA and CDR2 YNFKEQ. V was clipped by 0 bases and J by 5 bases, with 7 bases between them. The CDR3 totals 13 residues.

V and J are TRBV7-7 and TRBJ1-4, with D possibly matching TRBD1 (6 bases). The CDR3 covers 15 residues. The V gene lost 2 bases and the J gene lost 8 bases, with 15 bases spanning the gap. CDR1 is SSHAT, CDR2 FNYEAQ, per germline (reference sequence). CDR3 sequence: CASSLTGIRGEKLFF. CDR3 DNA sequence: TGTGCCAGCAGCTTAACGGGCATAAGGGGGGAAAAACTGTTTTTT.

The J gene is TRBJ1-1, the V gene TRBV29-1; no firm D call. Looked up from germline, CDR1 is SQVTM and CDR2 is ANQGSEA. The CDR3 consists of 13 residues. V was clipped by 6 bases and J by 4 bases, with 15 bases between them. As DNA, the CDR3 is TGCAGCGTGCGAGGACTCTTGGGCACTGAAGCTTTCTTT. Its translation is CSVRGLLGTEAFF.

The V and J genes are TRBV7-9 and TRBJ2-1, with D possibly being TRBD1 (5 bases). CDR3 length: 10 residues. With 5 bases removed from V and 15 bases from J, the gap between germline ends came to 11 bases. CDR1 is SEHNR, CDR2 FQNEAQ, per germline (reference sequence). The CDR3, as DNA: TGTGCCAGCAGCAACACAGGTCGGTTCTTC. It yields the protein CASSNTGRFF.

This chain joins TRBV7-2 and TRBJ1-1; no reliable D call. Germline assignment: CDR1 SGHTA and CDR2 FQGNSA. V lost 5 bases and J lost 4, with 11 bases in between. The length of the CDR3 is 13 residues. The chain's CDR3 is CASSDQPGTEAFF. The DNA of the CDR3 is TGTGCCAGCAGCGATCAACCAGGCACTGAAGCTTTCTTT.

The V gene is TRBV19, the J gene TRBJ1-4; the match to TRBD1 covers 8 bases. Germline V CDR1 and CDR2: LNHDA, SQIVND (reference sequence). The CDR3 sequence is 15 residues long. Trimming at V came to 4 bases and at J to 3 bases, leaving 4 bases not matched to a gene. This CDR3 is CASSTDRGPNEKLFF. CDR3 sequence (DNA): TGTGCCAGTAGTACCGACAGGGGTCCTAATGAAAAACTGTTTTTT.

This chain joins TRBV19 and TRBJ1-5; maybe TRBD1 (6 bases). The CDR3 is made up of 15 amino acids. V lost 3 bases, J lost 7 bases, and 16 bases lay in between. The germline gives CDR1 LNHDA, CDR2 SQIVND (reference sequence). CDR3 sequence: CASSIWAGANQPQHF. CDR3 sequence (DNA): TGTGCCAGTAGTATTTGGGCGGGGGCTAACCAGCCCCAGCATTTT.

The chain links TRBV7-9 to TRBJ2-7, with TRBD1 matching 7 bases. Germline CDR1 SEHNR, CDR2 FQNEAQ (reference sequence). The V segment lost 5 bases and the J segment 4 bases; nucleotides outside the gene matches: 8. The CDR3 has 14 residues. CDR3 sequence reads: CASSTSTGKYEQYF. CDR3 nucleotides: TGTGCCAGCAGCACCTCGACAGGGAAGTACGAGCAGTACTTC.

A single count supports this clone. The chain is built from TRBV7-8 and TRBJ2-2; 8 nucleotides agree with TRBD1. This CDR3 region has 15 residues. Per germline, CDR1 SGHVS and CDR2 FQNEAQ. Losses at the gene ends were 1 base for V and 7 bases for J; bases not matched to a gene: 5. The chain's CDR3 is CASSLVGTGVGELFF. The CDR3 nucleotides are TGTGCCAGCAGCTTAGTAGGGACAGGTGTCGGGGAGCTGTTTTTT. The variable domain in full, completed from reference TRBV7-8 and TRBJ2-2, reads GAGVSQSPRYKVAKRGQDVALRCDPISGHVSLFWYQQALGQGPEFLTYFQNEAQLDKSGLPSDRFFAERPEGSVSTLKIQRTQQEDSAVYLCASSLVGTGVGELFFGEGSRLTVL.

For this clone: Additional DNA sequences in this sample encode the identical CDR3. This chain connects TRBV30 to TRBJ2-7; no firm D call. Germline loops: CDR1 GTSNPN, CDR2 SVGIG (reference sequence). Trimming left V 0 bases short and J 3 bases short, with 6 bases between. The CDR3 loop spans 12 amino acids. The CDR3: CAWSVAGYEQYF. As DNA, the CDR3 is TGTGCCTGGAGTGTAGCCGGCTACGAGCAGTACTTC. Using reference TRBV30 and TRBJ2-7 for the parts outside the CDR3, the full variable domain is SQTIHQWPATLVQPVGSPLSLECTVEGTSNPNLYWYRQAAGRGLQLLFYSVGIGQISSEVPQNLSASRPQDRQFILSSKKLLLSDSGFYLCAWSVAGYEQYFGPGTRLTVT.

This clone has a single count. The rearrangement links TRBV20-1 to TRBJ1-1; no firm D call. V was trimmed by 4 bases and J by 5 bases, leaving 8 bases between them. Germline V gives CDR1 DFQATT, CDR2 SNEGSKA (reference sequence). The CDR3 has 11 residues. DNA of the CDR3: TGCAGTGCTATTAAGAGAACTGAAGCTTTCTTT. The encoded protein is CSAIKRTEAFF.

The CDR3 nucleotides are TGTGCCAGCAGTGTAGGGGCGACAGGTAGCAGGGTAACTGAAGCTTTCTTT. Its protein product is CASSVGATGSRVTEAFF. This chain links TRBV2 with TRBJ1-1; tentatively, D is TRBD1 (6 bases). V dropped 4 bases and J dropped 5 bases, with 23 bases sitting between them. Germline CDR1 reads SNHLY; CDR2 reads FYNNEI. The CDR3 runs 17 residues.

This chain uses TRBV2 with TRBJ2-5; possible D gene TRBD2, 5 bases. Per germline, CDR1 SNHLY and CDR2 FYNNEI. V lost 5 bases and J lost 2, with 12 bases in between. The CDR3 runs 14 residues. The chain's CDR3 is CASSWARVQETQYF. CDR3 nucleotides: TGTGCCAGCAGTTGGGCGCGGGTGCAAGAGACCCAGTACTTC.

V gene TRBV6-4 combines with J gene TRBJ2-3, with TRBD1 matching 7 bases. The trim removed 0 bases at V and 1 base at J, leaving 1 base unmatched. Germline values: CDR1 MRHNA, CDR2 SNTAGT. This CDR3 spans 15 amino acids. CDR3 nucleotide sequence: TGTGCCAGCAGTGACTCAGGGGGCGGCACAGATACGCAGTATTTT. Protein sequence: CASSDSGGGTDTQYF.

The V gene is TRBV6-5, the J gene TRBJ1-2, with TRBD1 matching 10 bases. Germline V lookup: CDR1 MNHEY, CDR2 SVGAGI. There are 14 residues in the CDR3. V lost 6 bases, J lost 2 bases, and 3 bases stayed unmatched. The CDR3, as DNA: TGTGCCAGCAGCCGGGGACAGGGGAACTATGGCTACACCTTC. Amino acids: CASSRGQGNYGYTF.

This chain connects TRBV5-6 to TRBJ2-3; the match to TRBD2 covers 8 bases. With V trimmed by 0 bases and J by 5 bases, 11 bases remained unmatched. CDR1 and CDR2 (germline): SGHDT, YYEEEE. CDR3 length: 17 amino acids. CDR3 in DNA: TGTGCCAGCAGCTTGGGTCCCTCGCGGGGGGTCAAAGATACGCAGTATTTT. Translated: CASSLGPSRGVKDTQYF.

This clone has just one count. J is TRBJ2-7 and V is TRBV27; TRBD2 agrees at 7 bases. The germline V gene has CDR1 MNHEY and CDR2 SMNVEV (reference sequence). V shed 4 bases and J 4 bases; nucleotides not matched to a gene: 10. This CDR3 comprises 15 residues. DNA of the CDR3: TGTGCCAGCAGTTCGATGCGGGGGAAGAATTACGAGCAGTACTTC. This translates into CASSSMRGKNYEQYF.

This sequence joins TRBV6-1 and TRBJ2-2, with 7 bases that match TRBD2. The CDR3 sequence is 12 residues long. V shed 7 bases, J shed 6 bases, and the junction held 2 bases outside the gene matches. CDR1 is MNHNS and CDR2 is SASEGT in the germline V gene. As DNA, the CDR3 is TGTGCCAGCAACCTAGCGGCCGGGGAGCTGTTTTTT. Amino acid sequence: CASNLAAGELFF.

The chain links TRBV7-9 to TRBJ1-1; tentative D call: TRBD1 (5 bases). The CDR3 spans 14 residues. From germline, CDR1 is SEHNR and CDR2 FQNEAQ (reference sequence). Trimming removed 6 bases at V and 2 bases at J, with 13 bases between. CDR3 in amino acids: CASRSRARNTEAFF. The CDR3 nucleotides are TGTGCCAGCAGGAGCAGGGCCCGAAACACTGAAGCTTTCTTT.

V usage is TRBV6-1 and J usage is TRBJ1-2; TRBD1 might be the D (6 bases). Germline-derived CDR1 and CDR2 are MNHNS and SASEGT. V lost 6 bases, J lost 6 bases, and 20 bases lay in between. CDR3 length equals 15 residues. This CDR3 reads CASRPTRTVFHGYTF. For the CDR3, the DNA is TGTGCCAGCAGGCCAACCAGGACAGTATTCCATGGCTACACCTTC.

This chain connects TRBV7-9 to TRBJ2-5; D unclear. CDR3 length: 13 amino acids. Germline-derived CDR1 and CDR2 are SEHNR and FQNEAQ (reference sequence). V was clipped by 2 bases and J by 0 bases, with 4 bases between them. CDR3 DNA: TGTGCCAGCAGCTTAACAGACCAAGAGACCCAGTACTTC. Translation gives CASSLTDQETQYF.

The rearrangement joins TRBV18 to TRBJ1-5; D may be TRBD1 (6 bases). Trimming shortened V by 1 base and J by 5 bases, and 21 bases separated the two germline ends. Germline CDR1 reads KGHSH; CDR2 reads LQKENI. The CDR3 length is 18 residues. As DNA, the CDR3 is TGTGCCAGCTCACCACTTCTGGTCAGGGGAAGAGACGATCAGCCCCAGCATTTT. It encodes CASSPLLVRGRDDQPQHF.

This clone was detected only once. CDR3: CAWSQHQNTEAFF. In DNA form, the CDR3 reads TGTGCCTGGAGTCAACACCAGAACACTGAAGCTTTCTTT. This chain uses TRBV30 with TRBJ1-1, with D uncertain. Per the germline V gene, CDR1 is GTSNPN and CDR2 is SVGIG (reference sequence). The CDR3 spans 13 residues. The V end was cut by 2 bases, the J end by 1 base, with 8 bases between.